Below, one T cell receptor (beta chain) is given with its context. This sample is drawn from a study of blood T cell repertoires in COVID-19. As for the study in general: The analysed material was cDNA or gDNA that came from T cells, B-cell-depleted T cells, or PBMCs.

This CDR3 region has 13 residues. Trimming removed 8 bases from V and 2 bases from J, with 11 bases in between. CDR1 and CDR2 from the germline V gene are SNHLY and FYNNEI. In the source study's methods: Quantification of nucleated cells was approximated via reference gene primer amplification. Profiling relied on immunoSEQ multiplex PCR, and the TCRdb table lists in-frame clones only, not all of them. V and J calls and clone size are given by that table; D and trimming were obtained from the DNA. The table lists about 140,000 clones, 88% of them singletons. The chain combines TRBV2 with TRBJ2-3, with a weak D call TRBD2 (6 bases). This sequence was found in a woman in her forties or fifties with acute or convalescent COVID-19. Source material: peripheral blood. CDR3 sequence reads: CASRDSSTDTQYF. CDR3 in DNA: TGTGCCAGCCGGGACTCTTCCACAGATACGCAGTATTTT. Variable domain in full (rest from reference TRBV2 and TRBJ2-3): EPEVTQTPSHQVTQMGQEVILRCVPISNHLYFYWYRQILGQKVEFLVSFYNNEISEKSEIFDDQFSVERPDGSNFTLKIRSTKLEDSAMYFCASRDSSTDTQYFGPGTRLTVL.